These T cell receptor beta chains were read from a single sample in a study of blood T cells in healthy people across ages. TCRdb reanalysed the 5' RACE reads using MiXCR and keeps one entry per CDR3 protein. The sample shows around 520,000 distinct CDR3 sequences, about 28% of them seen only once. These same records also appear under a second study, on T cells of mothers and their children.

The sample taken for sequencing was blood. The source of these receptors is a boy under 10 years old in good health. Both conserved end residues are part of each CDR3.

cdr3_aa	cdr3_length	v_call
CSAPGELNYGYTF	13	TRBV20-1
CASTGSSYSNQPQHF	15	TRBV6-5
CASSRFLGQWLVLAKNIQYF	20	TRBV5-1
CASSGTGTGQFF	12	TRBV5-1
CASTNNRGSEAFF	13	TRBV7-9
CASTRDGGYGYTF	13	TRBV6-5
CANSVSSNSPLHF	13	TRBV12-3/TRBV12-4
CSVVGGNEQYF	11	TRBV29-1
CASSLETHEQFF	12	TRBV7-9
CASSISQGIREKLFF	15	TRBV27
CASSPSRQPGANYGYTF	17	TRBV18
CSAAGTSGKGSYEQYF	16	TRBV20-1
CASSPRDTSRGTEAFF	16	TRBV9
CASSWGQASTYEQYF	15	TRBV19
CASREIAGGAYEQYF	15	TRBV27
CSVGRRGRNEKLFF	14	TRBV29-1
CASSLPRGEQYF	12	TRBV5-5
CASSLRSGGHEQYF	14	TRBV7-2
CSVVLVNEQFF	11	TRBV29-1
CASYGQLRDTQYF	13	TRBV5-1
CASRPLTGIYEQYF	14	TRBV28
CAISESGGGETQYF	14	TRBV10-3
CASSVRGVGNEKLFF	15	TRBV2
CASKGGQTQYF	11	TRBV3-1
CASSFRRYQETQYF	14	TRBV12-3/TRBV12-4
CASSLASGNQPQHF	14	TRBV5-1
CASSLYTGGDYGYTF	15	TRBV11-2
CSAGIAYNEQFF	12	TRBV20-1
CASRSSGGSYEQYF	14	TRBV5-1
CSARDPTGNQPQHF	14	TRBV20-1
CAAGDGENEKLFF	13	TRBV10-3
CASSPRRDSYEQYF	14	TRBV12-3/TRBV12-4
CASSASATGGQETQYF	16	TRBV9
CASSKLGPEETQYF	14	TRBV9
CASSFTGQPAYEQYF	15	TRBV5-1
CASTLHTGELFF	12	TRBV2
CATSGSMGNYEQYF	14	TRBV15
CASSYGPNYGYTF	13	TRBV12-3/TRBV12-4
CASSQDLGAYQPQHF	15	TRBV4-1
CASSQDYGVGTDTQYF	16	TRBV4-2
CASKPGQGWNEQFF	14	TRBV6-4
CASSGREPLYEQFF	14	TRBV5-1
CSARGGYPSYEQYF	14	TRBV20-1
CSARELTWDREGNIQYF	17	TRBV20-1
CASSVWEDANVLTF	14	TRBV5-5
CASSTRQGRSGNTIYF	16	TRBV7-6
CAWSADSGGRTDTQYF	16	TRBV30
CASRGALNTGELFF	14	TRBV5-1
CASRTLGGTGITGANVLTF	19	TRBV12-3/TRBV12-4
CASSQSVRQGARETQYF	17	TRBV23-1
CASSWGPGGGETQYF	15	TRBV5-4
CATKSGGDEQFF	12	TRBV24-1
CASSRTSGIGKTQYF	15	TRBV7-2
CASRAKRNRGTPPEGSPLHF	20	TRBV4-1
CSALRGIETQYF	12	TRBV20-1